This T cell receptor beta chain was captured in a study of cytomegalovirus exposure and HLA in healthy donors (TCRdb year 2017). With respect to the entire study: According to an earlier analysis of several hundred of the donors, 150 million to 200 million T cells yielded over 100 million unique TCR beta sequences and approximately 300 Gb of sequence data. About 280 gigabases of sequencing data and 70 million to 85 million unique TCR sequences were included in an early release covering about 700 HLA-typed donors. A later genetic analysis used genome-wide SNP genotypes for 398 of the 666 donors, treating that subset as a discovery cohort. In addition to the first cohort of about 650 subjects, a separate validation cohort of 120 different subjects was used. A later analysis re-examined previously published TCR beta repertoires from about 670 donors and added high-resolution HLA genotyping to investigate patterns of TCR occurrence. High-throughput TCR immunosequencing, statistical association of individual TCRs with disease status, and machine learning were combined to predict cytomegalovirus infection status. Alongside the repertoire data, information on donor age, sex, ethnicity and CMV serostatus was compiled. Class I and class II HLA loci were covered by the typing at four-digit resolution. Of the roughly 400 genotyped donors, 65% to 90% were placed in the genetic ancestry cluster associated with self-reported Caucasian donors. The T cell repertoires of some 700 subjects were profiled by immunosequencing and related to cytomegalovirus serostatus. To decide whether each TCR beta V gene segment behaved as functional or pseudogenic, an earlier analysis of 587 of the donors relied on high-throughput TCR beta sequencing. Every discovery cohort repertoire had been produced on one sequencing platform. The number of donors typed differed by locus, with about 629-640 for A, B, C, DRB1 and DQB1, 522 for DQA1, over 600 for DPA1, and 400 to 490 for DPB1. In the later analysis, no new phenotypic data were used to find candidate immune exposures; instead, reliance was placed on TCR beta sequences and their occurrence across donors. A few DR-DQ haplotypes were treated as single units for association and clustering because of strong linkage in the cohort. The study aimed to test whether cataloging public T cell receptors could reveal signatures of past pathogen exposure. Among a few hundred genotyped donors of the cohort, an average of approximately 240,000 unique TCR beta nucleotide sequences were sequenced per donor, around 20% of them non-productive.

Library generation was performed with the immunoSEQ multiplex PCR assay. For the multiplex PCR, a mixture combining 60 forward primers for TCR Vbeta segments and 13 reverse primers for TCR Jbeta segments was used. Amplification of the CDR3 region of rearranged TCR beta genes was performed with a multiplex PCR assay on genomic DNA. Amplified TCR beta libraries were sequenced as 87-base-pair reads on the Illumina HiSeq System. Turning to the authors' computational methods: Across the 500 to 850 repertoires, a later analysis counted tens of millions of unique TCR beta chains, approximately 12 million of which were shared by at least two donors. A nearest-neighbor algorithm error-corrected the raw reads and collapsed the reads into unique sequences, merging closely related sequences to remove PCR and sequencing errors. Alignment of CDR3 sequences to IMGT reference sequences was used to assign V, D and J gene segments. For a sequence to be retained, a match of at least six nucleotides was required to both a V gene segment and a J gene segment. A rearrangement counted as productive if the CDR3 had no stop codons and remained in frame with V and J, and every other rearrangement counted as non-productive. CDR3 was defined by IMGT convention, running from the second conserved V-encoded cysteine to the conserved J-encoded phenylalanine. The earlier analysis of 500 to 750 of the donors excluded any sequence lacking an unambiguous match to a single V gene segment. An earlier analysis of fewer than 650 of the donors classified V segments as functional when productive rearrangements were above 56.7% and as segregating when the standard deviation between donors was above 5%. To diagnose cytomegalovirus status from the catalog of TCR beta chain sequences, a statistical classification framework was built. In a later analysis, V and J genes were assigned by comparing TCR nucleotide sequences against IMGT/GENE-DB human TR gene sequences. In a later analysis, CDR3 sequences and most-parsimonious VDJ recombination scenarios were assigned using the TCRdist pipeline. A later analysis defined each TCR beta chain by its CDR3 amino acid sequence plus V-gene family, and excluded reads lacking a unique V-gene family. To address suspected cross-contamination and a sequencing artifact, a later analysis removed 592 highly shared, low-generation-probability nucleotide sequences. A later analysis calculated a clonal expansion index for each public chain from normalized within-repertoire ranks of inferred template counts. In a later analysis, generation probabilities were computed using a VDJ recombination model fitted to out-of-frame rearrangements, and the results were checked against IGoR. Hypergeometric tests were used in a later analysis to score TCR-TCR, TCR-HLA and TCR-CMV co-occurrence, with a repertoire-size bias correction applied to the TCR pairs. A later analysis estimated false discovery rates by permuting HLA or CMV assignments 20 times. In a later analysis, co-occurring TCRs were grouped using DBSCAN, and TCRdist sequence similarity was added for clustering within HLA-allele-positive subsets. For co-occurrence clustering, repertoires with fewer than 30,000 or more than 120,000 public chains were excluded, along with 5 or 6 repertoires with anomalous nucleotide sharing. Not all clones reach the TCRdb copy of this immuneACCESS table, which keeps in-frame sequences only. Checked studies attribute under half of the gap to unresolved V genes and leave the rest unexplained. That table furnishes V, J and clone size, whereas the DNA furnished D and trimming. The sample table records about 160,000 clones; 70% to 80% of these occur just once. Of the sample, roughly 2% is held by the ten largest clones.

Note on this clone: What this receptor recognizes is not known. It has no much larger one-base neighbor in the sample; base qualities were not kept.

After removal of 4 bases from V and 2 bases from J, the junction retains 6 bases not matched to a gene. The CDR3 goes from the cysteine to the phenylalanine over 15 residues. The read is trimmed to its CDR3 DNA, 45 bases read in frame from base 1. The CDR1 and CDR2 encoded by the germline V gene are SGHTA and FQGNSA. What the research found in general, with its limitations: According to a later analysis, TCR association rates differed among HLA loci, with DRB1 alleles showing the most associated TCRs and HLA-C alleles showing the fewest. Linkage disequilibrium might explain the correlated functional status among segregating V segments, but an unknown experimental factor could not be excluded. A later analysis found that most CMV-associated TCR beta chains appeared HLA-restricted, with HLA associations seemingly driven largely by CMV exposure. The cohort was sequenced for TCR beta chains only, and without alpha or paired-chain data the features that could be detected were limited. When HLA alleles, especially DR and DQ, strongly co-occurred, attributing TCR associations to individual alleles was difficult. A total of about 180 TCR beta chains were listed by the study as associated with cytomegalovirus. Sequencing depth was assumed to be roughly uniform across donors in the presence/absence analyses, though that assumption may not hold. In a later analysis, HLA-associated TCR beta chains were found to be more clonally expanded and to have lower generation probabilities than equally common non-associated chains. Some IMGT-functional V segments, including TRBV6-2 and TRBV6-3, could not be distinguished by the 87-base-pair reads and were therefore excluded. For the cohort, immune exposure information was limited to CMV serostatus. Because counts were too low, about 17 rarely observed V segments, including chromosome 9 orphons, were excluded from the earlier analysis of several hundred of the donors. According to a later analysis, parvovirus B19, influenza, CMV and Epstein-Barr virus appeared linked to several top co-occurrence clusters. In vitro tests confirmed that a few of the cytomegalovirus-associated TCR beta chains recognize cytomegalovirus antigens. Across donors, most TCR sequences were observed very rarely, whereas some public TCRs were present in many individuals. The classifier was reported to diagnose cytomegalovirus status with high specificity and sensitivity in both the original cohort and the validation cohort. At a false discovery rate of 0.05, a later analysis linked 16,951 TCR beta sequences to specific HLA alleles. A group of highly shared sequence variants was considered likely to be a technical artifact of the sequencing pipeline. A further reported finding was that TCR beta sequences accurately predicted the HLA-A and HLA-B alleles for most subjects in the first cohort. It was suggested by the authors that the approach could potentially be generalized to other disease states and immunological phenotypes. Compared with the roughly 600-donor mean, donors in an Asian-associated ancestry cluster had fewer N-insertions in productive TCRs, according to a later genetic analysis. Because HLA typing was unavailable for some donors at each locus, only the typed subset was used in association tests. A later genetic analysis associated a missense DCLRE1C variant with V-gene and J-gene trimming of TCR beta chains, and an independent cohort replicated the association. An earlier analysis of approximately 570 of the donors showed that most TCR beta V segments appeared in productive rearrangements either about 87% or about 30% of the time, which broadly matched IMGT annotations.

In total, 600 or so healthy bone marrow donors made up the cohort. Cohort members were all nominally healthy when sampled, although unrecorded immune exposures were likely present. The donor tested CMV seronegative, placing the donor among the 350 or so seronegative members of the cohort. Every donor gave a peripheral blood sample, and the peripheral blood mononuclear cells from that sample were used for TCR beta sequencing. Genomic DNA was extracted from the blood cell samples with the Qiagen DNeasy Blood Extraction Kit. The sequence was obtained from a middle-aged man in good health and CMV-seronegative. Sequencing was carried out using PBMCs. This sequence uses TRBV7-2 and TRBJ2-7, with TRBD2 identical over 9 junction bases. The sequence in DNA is TGTGCCAGCAGCTCTAGCGGGAACCCGACCTACGAGCAGTACTTC. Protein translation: CASSSSGNPTYEQYF.